Included here is one T cell receptor beta chain sequence, with context. The antigen is not known. The CDR3 runs to 12 residues. Looked up from germline, CDR1 is SQVTM and CDR2 is ANQGSEA. The data derive from a study of CXCR3-negative and CXCR3-positive naive CD8 T cells. Study conclusions and caveats: High diversity, comparable across both naive subsets, contrasted with much lower diversity in memory CD8+ cells. Memory cells differed in TRBV-TRBJ usage, but naive CXCR3-negative and CXCR3-positive cells had similar usage. In CXCR3-positive naive cells, the TRB CDR3s were more hydrophobic than in CXCR3-negative naive cells.

Roughly 300,000 cells per CD8+ T cell subset were flow-sorted in triplicate. The authors made the TRB cDNA libraries by 5' RACE using UMI labels. TCRdb re-called the 5' RACE reads; one entry per CDR3 protein, DNA not given. The listing records 150,000 or so distinct CDR3 sequences. The source of this sequence is a human donor in good health. Some clones in this sample may be carry-over from other donors' samples. The material sequenced was naive CXCR3- CD8+ T cells from blood. Subset reported: CD45RO-CCR7+CD27+CD95- naive CD8+ T cells lacking CXCR3 (TNR3-). The chain links TRBV29-1 to TRBJ2-3. The CDR3 reads CSVSKRTDTQYF.